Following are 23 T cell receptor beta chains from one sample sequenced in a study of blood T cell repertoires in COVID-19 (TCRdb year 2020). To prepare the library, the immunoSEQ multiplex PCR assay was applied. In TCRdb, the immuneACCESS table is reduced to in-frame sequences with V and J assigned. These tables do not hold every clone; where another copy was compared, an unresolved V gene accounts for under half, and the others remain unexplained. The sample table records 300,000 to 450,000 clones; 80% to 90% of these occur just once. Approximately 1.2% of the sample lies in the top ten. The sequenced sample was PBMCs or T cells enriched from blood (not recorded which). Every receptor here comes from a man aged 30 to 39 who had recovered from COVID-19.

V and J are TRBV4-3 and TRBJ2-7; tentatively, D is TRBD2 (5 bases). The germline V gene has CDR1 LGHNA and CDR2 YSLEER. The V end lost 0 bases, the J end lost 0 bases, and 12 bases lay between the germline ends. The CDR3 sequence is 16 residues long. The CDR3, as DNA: TGCGCCAGCAGCCAAGATTTGAGCGAGGGCTCCTACGAGCAGTACTTC. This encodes CASSQDLSEGSYEQYF.

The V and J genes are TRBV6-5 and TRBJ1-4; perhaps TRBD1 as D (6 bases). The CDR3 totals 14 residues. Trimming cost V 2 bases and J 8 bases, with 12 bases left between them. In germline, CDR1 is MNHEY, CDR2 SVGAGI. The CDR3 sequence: CASSYGTRSEKLFF. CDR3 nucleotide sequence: TGTGCCAGCAGTTACGGGACAAGAAGCGAAAAACTGTTTTTT.

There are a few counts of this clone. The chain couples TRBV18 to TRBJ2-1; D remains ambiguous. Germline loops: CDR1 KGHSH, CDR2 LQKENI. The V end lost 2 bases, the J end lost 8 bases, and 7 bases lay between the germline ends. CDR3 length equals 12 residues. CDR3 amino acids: CASSPAQYEQFF. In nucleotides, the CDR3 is TGTGCCAGCTCACCAGCCCAGTATGAGCAGTTCTTC.

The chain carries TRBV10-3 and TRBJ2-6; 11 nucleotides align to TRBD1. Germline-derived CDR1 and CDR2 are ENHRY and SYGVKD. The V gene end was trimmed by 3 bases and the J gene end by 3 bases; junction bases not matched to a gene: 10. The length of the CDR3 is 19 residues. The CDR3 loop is CAISDRVGQGALGANVLTF. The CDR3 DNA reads TGTGCCATCAGTGATAGAGTCGGACAGGGGGCGCTTGGGGCCAACGTCCTGACTTTC.

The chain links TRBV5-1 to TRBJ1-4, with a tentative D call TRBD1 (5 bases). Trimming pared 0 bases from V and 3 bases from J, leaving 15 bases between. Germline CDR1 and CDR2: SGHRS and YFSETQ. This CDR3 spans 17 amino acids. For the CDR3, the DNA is TGCGCCAGCAGCTTGGGAACGGGCCGGGGGGCTAATGAAAAACTGTTTTTT. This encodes CASSLGTGRGANEKLFF.

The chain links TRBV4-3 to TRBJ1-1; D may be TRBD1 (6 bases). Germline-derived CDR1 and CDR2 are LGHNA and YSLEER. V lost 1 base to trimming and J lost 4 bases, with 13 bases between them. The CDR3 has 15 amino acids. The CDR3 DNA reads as TGCGCCAGCAGCCAAGCGGGCAGGGGATTCACTGAAGCTTTCTTT. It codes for CASSQAGRGFTEAFF.

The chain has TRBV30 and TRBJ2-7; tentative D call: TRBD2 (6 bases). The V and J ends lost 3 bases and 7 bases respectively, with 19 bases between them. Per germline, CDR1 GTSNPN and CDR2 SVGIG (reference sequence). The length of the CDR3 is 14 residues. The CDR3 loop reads CAWSTRRVRGEQYF. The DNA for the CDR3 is TGTGCCTGGAGCACCCGTCGGGTGCGGGGTGAGCAGTACTTC.

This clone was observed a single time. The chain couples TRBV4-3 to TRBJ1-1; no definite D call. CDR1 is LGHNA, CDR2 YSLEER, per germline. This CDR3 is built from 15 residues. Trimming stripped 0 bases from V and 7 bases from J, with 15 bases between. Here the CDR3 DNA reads TGCGCCAGCAGCCAAGATGCCTTGAGGATAAGTGAAGCTTTCTTT. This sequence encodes CASSQDALRISEAFF.

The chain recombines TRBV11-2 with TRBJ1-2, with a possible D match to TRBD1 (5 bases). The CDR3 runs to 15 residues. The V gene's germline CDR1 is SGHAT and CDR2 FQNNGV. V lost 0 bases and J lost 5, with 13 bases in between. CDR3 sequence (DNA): TGTGCCAGCAGCTTAGACGGAACAGGAGTTTATGGCTACACCTTC. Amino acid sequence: CASSLDGTGVYGYTF.

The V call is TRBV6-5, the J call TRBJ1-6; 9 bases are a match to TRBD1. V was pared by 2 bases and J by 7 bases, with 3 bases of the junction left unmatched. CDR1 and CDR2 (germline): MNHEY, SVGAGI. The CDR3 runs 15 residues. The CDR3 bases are TGTGCCAGCAGTTACACCGGACAGGGGAATTCACCCCTCCACTTT. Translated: CASSYTGQGNSPLHF.

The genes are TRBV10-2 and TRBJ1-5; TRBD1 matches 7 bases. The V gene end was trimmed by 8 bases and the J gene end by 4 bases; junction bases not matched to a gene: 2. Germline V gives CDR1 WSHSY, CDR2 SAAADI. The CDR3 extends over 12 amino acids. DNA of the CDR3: TGCGCCAGCTCGACAGGGAATCAGCCCCAGCATTTT. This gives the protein CASSTGNQPQHF.

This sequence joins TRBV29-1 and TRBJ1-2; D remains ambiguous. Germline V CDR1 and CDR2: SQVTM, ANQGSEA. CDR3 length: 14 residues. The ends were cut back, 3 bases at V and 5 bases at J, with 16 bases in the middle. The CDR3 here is CSVDTSPRGYGYTF. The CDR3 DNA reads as TGCAGCGTTGATACTAGCCCTCGTGGGTATGGCTACACCTTC.

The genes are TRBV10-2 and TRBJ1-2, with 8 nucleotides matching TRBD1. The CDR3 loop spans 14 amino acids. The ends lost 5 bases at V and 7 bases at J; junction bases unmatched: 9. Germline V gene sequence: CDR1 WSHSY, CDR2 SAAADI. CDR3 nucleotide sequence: TGCGCCAGCAGTCAATTTCAGGGGGCCCGTGGCTACACCTTC. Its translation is CASSQFQGARGYTF.

Written as DNA, the CDR3 is TGTGCCAGCAGCTTGGCCCGGGACAGTCTCCGAAAGGGGGGCTACACCTTC. Its protein is CASSLARDSLRKGGYTF. The genes are TRBV7-2 and TRBJ1-2; 7 bases fit TRBD1. The CDR3 is 17 residues long. Per the germline V gene, CDR1 is SGHTA and CDR2 is FQGNSA. J was trimmed by 8 bases and V by 3 bases; bases with no gene match: 18.

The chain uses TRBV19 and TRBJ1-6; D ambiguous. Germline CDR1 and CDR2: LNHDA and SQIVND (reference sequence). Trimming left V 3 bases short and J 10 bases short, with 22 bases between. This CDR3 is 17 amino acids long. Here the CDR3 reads CASSIGGIGLLGSPLHF. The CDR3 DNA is TGTGCCAGTAGTATCGGAGGGATTGGGCTTTTAGGATCACCCCTCCACTTT.

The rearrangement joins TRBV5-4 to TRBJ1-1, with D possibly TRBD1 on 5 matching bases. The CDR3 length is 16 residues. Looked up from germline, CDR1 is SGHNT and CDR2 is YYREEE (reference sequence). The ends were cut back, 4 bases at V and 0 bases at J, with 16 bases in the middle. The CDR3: CASSRGRQTMNTEAFF. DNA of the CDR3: TGTGCCAGCAGCCGGGGGAGACAAACTATGAACACTGAAGCTTTCTTT.

The chain's CDR3 is CASREGGQPQHF. The CDR3 nucleotides read TGTGCGTCCAGGGAGGGAGGTCAGCCCCAGCATTTT. The chain is built from TRBV27 and TRBJ1-5; a possible D gene is TRBD1 (5 bases). This CDR3 has 12 amino acids. Looked up from germline, CDR1 is MNHEY and CDR2 is SMNVEV (reference sequence).

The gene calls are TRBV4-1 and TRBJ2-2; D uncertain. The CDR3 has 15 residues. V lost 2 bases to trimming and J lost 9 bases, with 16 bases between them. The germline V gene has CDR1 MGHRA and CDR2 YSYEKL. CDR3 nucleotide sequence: TGCGCCAGCAGCCAATCCGCGGCTACCGGCCGGGAGCTGTTTTTT. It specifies CASSQSAATGRELFF.

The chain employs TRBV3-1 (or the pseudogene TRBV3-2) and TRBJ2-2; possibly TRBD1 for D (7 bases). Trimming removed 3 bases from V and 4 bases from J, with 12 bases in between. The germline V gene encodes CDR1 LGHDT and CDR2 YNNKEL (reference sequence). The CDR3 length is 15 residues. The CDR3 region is CASSQAGGFTGELFF. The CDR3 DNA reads TGTGCCAGCAGCCAGGCAGGGGGGTTCACCGGGGAGCTGTTTTTT.

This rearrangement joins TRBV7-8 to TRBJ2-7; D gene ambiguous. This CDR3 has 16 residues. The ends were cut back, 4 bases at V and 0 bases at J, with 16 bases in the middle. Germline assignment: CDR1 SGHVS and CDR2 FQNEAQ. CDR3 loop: CASSSHPRFSSYEQYF. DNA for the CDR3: TGTGCCAGCAGCTCTCATCCTAGGTTTAGCTCCTACGAGCAGTACTTC.

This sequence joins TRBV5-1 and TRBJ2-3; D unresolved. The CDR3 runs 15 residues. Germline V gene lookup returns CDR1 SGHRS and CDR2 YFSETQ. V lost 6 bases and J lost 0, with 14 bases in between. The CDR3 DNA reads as TGCGCCAGCAAGGCCGAATTGACTAGCACAGATACGCAGTATTTT. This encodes CASKAELTSTDTQYF. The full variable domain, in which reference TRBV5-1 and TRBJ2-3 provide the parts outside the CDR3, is KAGVTQTPRYLIKTRGQQVTLSCSPISGHRSVSWYQQTPGQGLQFLFEYFSETQRNKGNFPGRFSGRQFSNSRSEMNVSTLELGDSALYLCASKAELTSTDTQYFGPGTRLTVL.

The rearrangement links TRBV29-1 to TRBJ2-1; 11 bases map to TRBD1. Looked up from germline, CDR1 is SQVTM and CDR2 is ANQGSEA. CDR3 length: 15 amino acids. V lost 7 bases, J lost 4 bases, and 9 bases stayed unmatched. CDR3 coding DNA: TGCAGCGCCAAGGGACAGGGGGGAATTTACAATGAGCAGTTCTTC. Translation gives CSAKGQGGIYNEQFF.

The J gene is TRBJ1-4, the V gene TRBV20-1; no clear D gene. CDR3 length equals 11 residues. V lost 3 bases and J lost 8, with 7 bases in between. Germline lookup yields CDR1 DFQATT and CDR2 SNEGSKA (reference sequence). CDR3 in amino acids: CSASYGEKLFF. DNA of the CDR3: TGCAGTGCTAGTTACGGGGAAAAACTGTTTTTT.